This entry describes one T cell receptor (beta chain). Its antigen is still unknown. Profiled with immunoSEQ multiplex PCR; TCRdb holds only in-frame clones, not every one. The data show more than 20,000 clones, roughly 62% seen once. Before the COVID-19 pandemic, during about 2010-2018, CD4+ T cells were taken from unexposed donors. Isolation of CD4+ T cells took place after less than 11 days in culture. Cultures held under 2.5 million PBMCs per well with approximately 10 IU/ml IL-2. The sample is drawn from a study of CD4 T cells in relation to SARS-CoV-2 and coronaviruses. For the study at large: PBMCs were cultured with antigen for over 8 days before TCR beta sequencing.

CDR1 is SGDLS and CDR2 is YYNGEE in the germline V gene. The CDR3 contains 16 residues. The germline V and J ends were trimmed by 1 base and 6 bases, with 20 bases remaining between them. The genes are TRBV9 and TRBJ2-7; D unclear. The source is a human donor in good health. Sequences were obtained from CD4+ T cells from PBMCs, cultured in vitro. CDR3 DNA: TGTGCCAGCAGCGTATTCGATGGCGTCGAGAGGTTCGAGCAGTACTTC. Residues: CASSVFDGVERFEQYF.